The 27 T cell receptor beta chains below were found in one sample sequenced in a study of T-cell memory formation after mild COVID-19. TCRdb used MiXCR to reprocess the 5' RACE reads, holding one entry per CDR3 protein. Of hundreds of thousands of distinct CDR3 sequences in the sample, approximately 27% were seen once. Sequencing input: PBMCs or a T cell subset sorted from them (not recorded which). Source of these receptors: an adult woman who had mild COVID-19 (a few samples of this study predate the infection). Cell type and time point are not known.

The J gene is TRBJ2-2, the V gene TRBV7-6; D not certain. Germline V gives CDR1 SGHVS, CDR2 FNYEAQ. This CDR3 has 16 residues. Trimming removed 2 bases from V and 4 bases from J, with 14 bases in between. CDR3 loop: CASSLFPASSTGELFF. DNA for the CDR3: TGTGCCAGCAGCTTATTTCCAGCGAGTAGCACCGGGGAGCTGTTTTTT.

The CDR3 DNA reads TGTGCCAGCAGTGAACCCCCGGCAGGGTGGAGTCTAACTGAAGCTTTCTTT. This translates into CASSEPPAGWSLTEAFF. The V gene is TRBV6-1, the J gene TRBJ1-1; weak D call: TRBD1 (5 bases). Germline V gene data show CDR1 as MNHNS and CDR2 as SASEGT. The CDR3 has 17 residues. V lost 2 bases and J 5 bases, leaving 21 bases between the germline ends.

The chain combines TRBV5-4 with TRBJ2-5; maybe TRBD2 (5 bases). The germline V and J ends were trimmed by 5 bases and 3 bases, with 11 bases remaining between them. Germline values: CDR1 SGHNT, CDR2 YYREEE (reference sequence). CDR3 length equals 13 residues. The CDR3: CASSWTSEETQYF. CDR3 nucleotides: TGTGCCAGCAGTTGGACTTCAGAAGAGACCCAGTACTTC.

The sample holds many counts of this clonotype. V usage is TRBV27 and J usage is TRBJ2-3, with TRBD2 matching 13 bases. Trimming at V came to 6 bases and at J to 4 bases, leaving 10 bases not matched to a gene. The CDR3 runs 17 residues. Germline CDR1 is MNHEY and CDR2 is SMNVEV (reference sequence). CDR3 DNA: TGTGCCAGCAGCCGGACTAGCGGGAGTTTATTTCCAGATACGCAGTATTTT. Its protein product is CASSRTSGSLFPDTQYF.

J is TRBJ1-4 and V is TRBV20-1, with TRBD1 matching over 7 bases. V was pared by 6 bases and J by 5 bases, with 6 bases of the junction left unmatched. The CDR3 covers 13 residues. Germline V gene data show CDR1 as DFQATT and CDR2 as SNEGSKA (reference sequence). CDR3 sequence (DNA): TGCAGTGCCCAGGACAGGTGGAATGAAAAACTGTTTTTT. This codes for CSAQDRWNEKLFF.

The chain uses TRBV20-1 and TRBJ2-1; D is unresolved. Germline CDR1 is DFQATT and CDR2 is SNEGSKA (reference sequence). V lost 2 bases to trimming and J lost 7 bases, with 3 bases between them. CDR3 length: 10 residues. CDR3 in DNA: TGCAGTGCTAGATGGAATGAGCAGTTCTTC. This codes for CSARWNEQFF.

The V gene is TRBV18, the J gene TRBJ2-1, with TRBD2 matching over 7 bases. This CDR3 is 15 amino acids long. Germline V gives CDR1 KGHSH, CDR2 LQKENI. The trim removed 2 bases at V and 2 bases at J, leaving 3 bases unmatched. The CDR3 spells CASSPFGRTYNEQFF. The CDR3 DNA reads TGTGCCAGCTCACCATTCGGGAGGACCTACAATGAGCAGTTCTTC.

This clonotype has more than one count but fewer than ten. This rearrangement joins TRBV6-6 to TRBJ1-3; D gene ambiguous. Trimming cost V 1 base and J 0 bases, with 16 bases left between them. Looked up from germline, CDR1 is MNHNY and CDR2 is SVGAGI (reference sequence). CDR3 length: 18 residues. The CDR3: CASSYYPPGTSSGNTIYF. CDR3 in DNA: TGTGCCAGCAGTTACTACCCCCCCGGCACGAGCTCTGGAAACACCATATATTTT.

This clonotype was seen a handful of times. The rearrangement uses TRBV18 and TRBJ1-5; 8 bases align to TRBD1. CDR3 size: 16 residues. From germline, CDR1 is KGHSH and CDR2 LQKENI. V lost 6 bases, J lost 2 bases, and 9 bases stayed unmatched. The CDR3 bases are TGTGCCAGCTCCCCGCAGGGGGCGGGCGGCAATCAGCCCCAGCATTTT. It is translated as CASSPQGAGGNQPQHF.

A few counts support this clonotype. CDR3 sequence (DNA): TGTGCCAGCAGCCAAGAGGGGACAGGGGATCAGCCCCAGCATTTT. This codes for CASSQEGTGDQPQHF. The chain carries TRBV3-1 and TRBJ1-5, with TRBD1 identical over 10 bases. The germline gives CDR1 LGHDT, CDR2 YNNKEL (reference sequence). V dropped 0 bases and J dropped 5; count of bases not matched to a gene: 1. The CDR3 has 15 amino acids. The variable domain in full, with the rest retrieved from reference TRBV3-1 and TRBJ1-5, is DTAVSQTPKYLVTQMGNDKSIKCEQNLGHDTMYWYKQDSKKFLKIMFSYNNKELIINETVPNRFSPKSPDKAHLNLHINSLELGDSAVYFCASSQEGTGDQPQHFGDGTRLSIL.

V gene TRBV12-3 or TRBV12-4 combines with J gene TRBJ2-5; D remains unclear. The CDR3 covers 12 residues. V was shortened by 4 bases and J by 4 bases, with 7 bases between the two germline ends. This chain's CDR3 is CASSWSAETQYF. The CDR3 bases are TGTGCCAGCAGTTGGTCCGCAGAGACCCAGTACTTC.

Notes on this clonotype: This could be a read error, since a much larger clone is one nucleotide away. This chain links TRBV12-3 or TRBV12-4 with TRBJ2-1; TRBD2 aligns across 10 bases. V lost 7 bases, J lost 2 bases, and 5 bases stayed unmatched. CDR3 length equals 15 residues. The CDR3 sequence: CASILSGGTYNEQFF. The CDR3 nucleotides are TGTGCCAGCATCCTTAGCGGGGGGACCTACAATGAGCAGTTCTTC.

This clonotype has a count of ten or more. The chain uses TRBV7-2 and TRBJ2-5; 7 bases agree with TRBD1. The CDR3 extends over 14 amino acids. J was trimmed by 1 base and V by 3 bases; bases with no gene match: 2. The germline gives CDR1 SGHTA, CDR2 FQGNSA. CDR3 in amino acids: CASSFGTVQETQYF. The CDR3 nucleotides are TGTGCCAGCAGCTTTGGGACAGTCCAAGAGACCCAGTACTTC.

The chain links TRBV6-1 to TRBJ2-2; TRBD2 might be the D (6 bases). This CDR3 comprises 16 residues. V was trimmed by 1 base and J by 0 bases, leaving 9 bases between them. Germline V gene sequence: CDR1 MNHNS, CDR2 SASEGT. In DNA form, the CDR3 reads TGTGCCAGCAGTGAAGAATTAGCGGCGAACACCGGGGAGCTGTTTTTT. This gives the protein CASSEELAANTGELFF.

The J gene is TRBJ2-7, the V gene TRBV4-1, with D tentatively TRBD1 (6 bases). CDR3 length: 16 amino acids. Trimming removed 4 bases from V and 2 bases from J, with 18 bases in between. Germline CDR1 and CDR2: MGHRA and YSYEKL. DNA for the CDR3: TGCGCCAGCAGCCCTATCAGGGGCCCGGCCGCCTACGAGCAGTACTTC. Translating it yields CASSPIRGPAAYEQYF.

This chain joins TRBV3-1 and TRBJ2-5; D call uncertain. CDR1 is LGHDT and CDR2 is YNNKEL in the germline V gene (reference sequence). This CDR3 is 14 amino acids long. The ends were cut back, 6 bases at V and 5 bases at J, with 16 bases in the middle. The CDR3 loop reads CASSRSLVGETQYF. CDR3 DNA sequence: TGTGCCAGCAGTCGCTCTCTGGTCGGGGAGACCCAGTACTTC.

V usage is TRBV7-9 and J usage is TRBJ2-1; no firm D call. CDR3 length equals 16 residues. Trimming removed 0 bases at V and 5 bases at J, with 14 bases between. CDR1 is SEHNR, CDR2 FQNEAQ, per germline (reference sequence). The CDR3, as DNA: TGTGCCAGCAGCTTAGCCCCCCGGGTCAGCGACAATGAGCAGTTCTTC. Protein: CASSLAPRVSDNEQFF.

The chain joins TRBV7-2 to TRBJ1-4; D unclear. Germline CDR1 is SGHTA and CDR2 is FQGNSA. This CDR3 is built from 15 residues. Trimming took off 1 base at V and 8 bases at J, with 14 bases between the two ends. The CDR3 DNA is TGTGCCAGCAGCTTAGAAAGGGTTGGAGGAGAAAAACTGTTTTTT. Its translation: CASSLERVGGEKLFF.

This clonotype was seen only a few times. DNA for the CDR3: TGTGCCAGCAGCTCCTCAGGGATGGCCTACAATGAGCAGTTCTTC. It codes for CASSSSGMAYNEQFF. The chain is built from TRBV7-8 and TRBJ2-1; TRBD1 is a possible D gene (5 bases). Trimming left V 4 bases short and J 2 bases short, with 12 bases between. Germline V gene sequence: CDR1 SGHVS, CDR2 FQNEAQ. The CDR3 runs to 15 residues. Using reference TRBV7-8 and TRBJ2-1 for the parts outside the CDR3, the full variable domain is GAGVSQSPRYKVAKRGQDVALRCDPISGHVSLFWYQQALGQGPEFLTYFQNEAQLDKSGLPSDRFFAERPEGSVSTLKIQRTQQEDSAVYLCASSSSGMAYNEQFFGPGTRLTVL.

This clonotype was counted a single time. This chain uses TRBV14 with TRBJ2-1; the D gene is possibly TRBD1 (5 bases). Germline V lookup: CDR1 SGHDN, CDR2 FVKESK. Trimming removed 3 bases at V and 9 bases at J, with 12 bases between. The CDR3 sequence is 13 residues long. The CDR3 DNA is TGTGCCAGCAGCCACTTCGGAAGGGGTGAGCAGTTCTTC. It specifies CASSHFGRGEQFF.

The chain links TRBV4-1 to TRBJ1-2, with unresolved D. Trimming left V 1 base short and J 1 base short, with 10 bases between. CDR1 MGHRA and CDR2 YSYEKL come from the germline V gene. The CDR3 loop spans 15 amino acids. As DNA, the CDR3 is TGCGCCAGCAGCCAAGTCTCAGGCGTTAACTATGGCTACACCTTC. This sequence encodes CASSQVSGVNYGYTF.

This clonotype was observed a handful of times. This chain's CDR3 is CASSLGAVVDNEQFF. DNA for the CDR3: TGCGCCAGCAGCTTGGGGGCCGTCGTCGACAATGAGCAGTTCTTC. This chain uses TRBV5-1 with TRBJ2-1; no clear D. V dropped 0 bases and J dropped 5 bases, with 12 bases sitting between them. The germline V gene encodes CDR1 SGHRS and CDR2 YFSETQ. The CDR3 consists of 15 residues.

The sample holds one count of this clonotype. One end of the junction is discordant with germline, which a read error may explain. The rearrangement links TRBV7-9 to TRBJ2-2; either TRBD1 or TRBD2 may supply D (5 bases each). CDR1 and CDR2 from the germline V gene are SEHNR and FQNEAQ (reference sequence). The CDR3 extends over 14 amino acids. As DNA, the CDR3 is TGTGCCAGCAGCTTAGTCCAGGGAACCGGGGAGATGTTTTTT. Residues: CASSLVQGTGEMFF. The entire variable domain, with the rest obtained from reference TRBV7-9 and TRBJ2-2, is as follows: DTGVSQNPRHKITKRGQNVTFRCDPISEHNRLYWYRQTLGQGPEFLTYFQNEAQLEKSRLLSDRFSAERPKGSFSTLEIQRTEQGDSAMYLCASSLVQGTGEMFFGEGSRLTVL.

This CDR3 reads CSARVGSYYSPLHF. In nucleotides, the CDR3 is TGCAGTGCTAGAGTGGGCAGTTATTATTCACCCCTCCACTTT. This rearrangement joins TRBV20-1 to TRBJ1-6; D is ambiguous. Trimming removed 1 base from V and 8 bases from J, with 12 bases in between. This CDR3 has 14 residues. The germline gives CDR1 DFQATT, CDR2 SNEGSKA (reference sequence).

The chain joins TRBV5-6 to TRBJ2-5; 12 bases fit TRBD1. The germline gives CDR1 SGHDT, CDR2 YYEEEE. This CDR3 has 15 amino acids. V was pared by 2 bases and J by 5 bases, with 4 bases of the junction left unmatched. This CDR3 reads CASSFGTGGRETQYF. In DNA, the CDR3 is TGTGCCAGCAGCTTCGGGACAGGGGGCAGGGAGACCCAGTACTTC.

This clonotype was detected a few times. This sequence joins TRBV7-9 and TRBJ2-7; D call uncertain. Trimming stripped 5 bases from V and 1 base from J, with 6 bases between. CDR1 is SEHNR, CDR2 FQNEAQ, per germline (reference sequence). CDR3 length equals 12 residues. In DNA form, the CDR3 reads TGTGCCAGCAGCGCCACATCCTACGAGCAGTACTTC. This codes for CASSATSYEQYF.

This sequence joins TRBV7-9 and TRBJ2-6, with D possibly matching TRBD2 (5 bases). From germline, CDR1 is SEHNR and CDR2 FQNEAQ (reference sequence). V dropped 0 bases and J dropped 0 bases, with 15 bases sitting between them. The CDR3 spans 19 residues. The DNA for the CDR3 is TGTGCCAGCAGCTTAGCGGCGGGCCAGACGTACTCTGGGGCCAACGTCCTGACTTTC. Protein product: CASSLAAGQTYSGANVLTF.